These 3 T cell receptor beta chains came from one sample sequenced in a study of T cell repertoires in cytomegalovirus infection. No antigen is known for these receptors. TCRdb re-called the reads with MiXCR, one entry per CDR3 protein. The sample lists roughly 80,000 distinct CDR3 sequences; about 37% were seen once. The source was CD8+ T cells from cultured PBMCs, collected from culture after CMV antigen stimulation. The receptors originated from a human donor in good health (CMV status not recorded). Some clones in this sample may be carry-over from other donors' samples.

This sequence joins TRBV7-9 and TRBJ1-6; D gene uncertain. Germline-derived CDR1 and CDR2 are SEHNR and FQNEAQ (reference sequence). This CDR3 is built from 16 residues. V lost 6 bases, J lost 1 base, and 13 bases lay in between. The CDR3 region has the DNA TGTGCCAGCAGGACTGCCGAAGGGTCCTATAATTCACCCCTCCACTTT. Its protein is CASRTAEGSYNSPLHF.

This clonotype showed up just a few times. The CDR3 region is CASSLNNNQPQHF. CDR3 nucleotide sequence: TGTGCCAGCAGTTTGAACAACAATCAGCCCCAGCATTTT. V usage is TRBV28 and J usage is TRBJ1-5; D is unclear. The ends were cut back, 3 bases at V and 3 bases at J, with 6 bases in the middle. This CDR3 has 13 amino acids. Germline loops: CDR1 MDHEN, CDR2 SYDVKM.

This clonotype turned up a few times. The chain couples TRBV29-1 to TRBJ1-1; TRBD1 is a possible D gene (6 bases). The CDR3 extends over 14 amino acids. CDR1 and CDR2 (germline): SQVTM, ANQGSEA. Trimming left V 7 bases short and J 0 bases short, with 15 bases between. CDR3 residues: CSGGVTGMNTEAFF. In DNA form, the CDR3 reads TGCAGCGGGGGGGTGACAGGTATGAACACTGAAGCTTTCTTT.